Sequencing of this TCR beta chain was carried out in a study of cytomegalovirus exposure and HLA in healthy donors. General observations from the study: In an earlier analysis, most TCR beta V segments were productive about 87% or about 30% of the time.

The V end lost 0 bases, the J end lost 2 bases, and 19 bases lay between the germline ends. The CDR3 consists of 18 residues. Germline CDR1 reads SGHRS; CDR2 reads YFSETQ. In regard to this clone: Its antigen is not identified.

Primers: 60 Vbeta forward and 13 Jbeta reverse. The repertoire was sequenced with immunoSEQ multiplex PCR; TCRdb's copy has only in-frame clones and lacks some. The specimen's table records 110,000 to 150,000 clones. Unrecorded immune exposures were likely, despite nominal health at sampling. What was sequenced was PBMCs. This clonotype originated in a middle-aged man in good health and CMV-seronegative. This chain connects TRBV5-1 to TRBJ2-3; possibly TRBD2 for D (7 bases). DNA for the CDR3: TGCGCCAGCAGCTTGGCCAAGGTCGCGGGGGCACTCACAGATACGCAGTATTTT. It encodes CASSLAKVAGALTDTQYF.